Presented here are 13 T cell receptor beta chains from one specimen sequenced in a study of a mutant IDH1 vaccine in newly diagnosed glioma. Here immunoSEQ multiplex PCR was the method, and the copy in TCRdb shows in-frame clones only, minus some. The table records tens of thousands of clones, around 80% of them present only once. These TCRs are of unknown antigen specificity. Time point: week 5, during vaccination. Doses comprised 300 ug of mutant IDH1 20-mer peptide each, plus topical imiquimod. The sample in question was PBMCs, obtained from a glioma patient whose treatment included an IDH1 peptide vaccine. The source of these receptors is a man aged 35-49 years with glioma. Some clones in this sample may be carry-over from other donors' samples.

This chain connects TRBV6-5 to TRBJ1-5; no clear D gene. Germline V gene lookup returns CDR1 MNHEY and CDR2 SVGAGI. This CDR3 spans 13 amino acids. Trimming cost V 6 bases and J 5 bases, with 11 bases left between them. CDR3 sequence (DNA): TGTGCCAGCAGACGCCGTATGGATCAGCCCCAGCATTTT. It yields the protein CASRRRMDQPQHF.

The chain carries TRBV6-1 and TRBJ1-1, with TRBD1 as a possible D gene (5 bases). CDR3 length: 14 amino acids. Germline CDR1 is MNHNS and CDR2 is SASEGT. The V and J ends lost 8 bases and 2 bases respectively, with 15 bases between them. The CDR3, as DNA: TGTGCCAGCGGTTCTGTGGACATTAACACTGAAGCTTTCTTT. Encoded protein: CASGSVDINTEAFF.

The chain combines TRBV5-6 with TRBJ2-3; the match to TRBD2 covers 8 bases. The CDR3 extends over 14 amino acids. Trimming cost V 4 bases and J 3 bases; bases outside gene matches: 4. The V gene's germline CDR1 is SGHDT and CDR2 YYEEEE. The CDR3 sequence: CASSLSGVTDTQYF. CDR3 nucleotides: TGTGCCAGCAGCCTTAGCGGGGTAACAGATACGCAGTATTTT.

The chain joins TRBV5-6 to TRBJ1-1; 7 nucleotides align to TRBD1. Trimming cost V 2 bases and J 2 bases; bases outside gene matches: 12. The CDR3 is 17 amino acids. CDR1 and CDR2 from the germline V gene are SGHDT and YYEEEE. The CDR3 nucleotides read TGTGCCAGCAGCTTCTTGTTGGGACAGAGCATTAACACTGAAGCTTTCTTT. As protein: CASSFLLGQSINTEAFF.

The chain is built from TRBV2 and TRBJ1-4; D gene uncertain. V lost 1 base and J lost 5, with 8 bases in between. Germline V gene lookup returns CDR1 SNHLY and CDR2 FYNNEI. The length of the CDR3 is 14 residues. CDR3 amino acids: CASSEEAGNEKLFF. Here the CDR3 DNA reads TGTGCCAGCAGTGAAGAGGCTGGAAATGAAAAACTGTTTTTT.

The chain uses TRBV7-6 and TRBJ1-6, with D possibly being TRBD1 (5 bases). The germline V gene has CDR1 SGHVS and CDR2 FNYEAQ. The germline V and J ends were trimmed by 5 bases and 9 bases, with 8 bases remaining between them. This CDR3 has 12 amino acids. CDR3 loop: CASSPTGSPLHF. In nucleotides, the CDR3 is TGTGCCAGCAGCCCTACAGGTTCACCCCTCCACTTT.

The rearrangement links TRBV5-4 to TRBJ2-1; 7 bases align to TRBD1. V trimming: 3 bases; J trimming: 7 bases; junction bases outside the gene matches: 4. There are 13 residues in the CDR3. Per germline, CDR1 SGHNT and CDR2 YYREEE (reference sequence). The CDR3 spells CASSSAGGNEQFF. The DNA of the CDR3 is TGTGCCAGCAGCTCAGCAGGGGGAAATGAGCAGTTCTTC.

The V call is TRBV9, the J call TRBJ2-2, with TRBD2 matching over 7 bases. V shed 0 bases, J shed 6 bases, and the junction held 2 bases outside the gene matches. The germline V gene has CDR1 SGDLS and CDR2 YYNGEE. The CDR3 loop spans 14 amino acids. CDR3 region: CASSVVGGAGELFF. CDR3 in DNA: TGTGCCAGCAGCGTAGTTGGGGGGGCCGGGGAGCTGTTTTTT. Together with reference TRBV9 and TRBJ2-2, the CDR3 gives the full variable domain: DSGVTQTPKHLITATGQRVTLRCSPRSGDLSVYWYQQSLDQGLQFLIQYYNGEERAKGNILERFSAQQFPDLHSELNLSSLELGDSALYFCASSVVGGAGELFFGEGSRLTVL.

The rearrangement links TRBV27 to TRBJ2-6, with D uncertain. Trimming took off 5 bases at V and 0 bases at J, with 5 bases between the two ends. This CDR3 is 14 amino acids long. The germline V gene encodes CDR1 MNHEY and CDR2 SMNVEV (reference sequence). The CDR3 sequence is CASSMASGANVLTF. DNA of the CDR3: TGTGCCAGCAGTATGGCCTCTGGGGCCAACGTCCTGACTTTC. Full variable domain (missing parts from reference TRBV27 and TRBJ2-6): EAQVTQNPRYLITVTGKKLTVTCSQNMNHEYMSWYRQDPGLGLRQIYYSMNVEVTDKGDVPEGYKVSRKEKRNFPLILESPSPNQTSLYFCASSMASGANVLTFGAGSRLTVL.

This clone has a handful of counts. J is TRBJ1-4 and V is TRBV5-1; D gene uncertain. This CDR3 is 13 amino acids long. From germline, CDR1 is SGHRS and CDR2 YFSETQ. Trimming stripped 4 bases from V and 12 bases from J, with 16 bases between. The chain's CDR3 is CASSTDGETELFF. In DNA, the CDR3 is TGCGCCAGCAGCACGGACGGCGAAACGGAACTGTTTTTT.

The CDR3 DNA sequence: TGCGCCAGCAGTCCAGGGACGGACATCACCTACACCTTC. Residues: CASSPGTDITYTF. V is TRBV23-1 and J is TRBJ1-2, with a weak D call TRBD1 (5 bases). TRBV23-1 is identified as an open reading frame with a role that is uncertain. V lost 4 bases to trimming and J lost 10 bases, with 16 bases between them. The CDR3 loop spans 13 amino acids.

The chain has TRBV5-1 and TRBJ1-1; D is ambiguous. V was shortened by 6 bases and J by 2 bases, with 11 bases between the two germline ends. This CDR3 has 13 amino acids. Germline V CDR1 and CDR2: SGHRS, YFSETQ. The CDR3 DNA is TGCGCCAGCACCTCAGGAGGAAACACTGAAGCTTTCTTT. Its translation is CASTSGGNTEAFF.

The V and J genes are TRBV30 and TRBJ1-4; a possible D gene is TRBD1 (5 bases). Germline V CDR1 and CDR2: GTSNPN, SVGIG (reference sequence). The germline V and J ends were trimmed by 1 base and 7 bases, with 16 bases remaining between them. The CDR3 spans 15 residues. CDR3 in DNA: TGTGCCTGGAGTGGGGGTGGGGGAGGTGGTGAAAAACTGTTTTTT. This codes for CAWSGGGGGGEKLFF.